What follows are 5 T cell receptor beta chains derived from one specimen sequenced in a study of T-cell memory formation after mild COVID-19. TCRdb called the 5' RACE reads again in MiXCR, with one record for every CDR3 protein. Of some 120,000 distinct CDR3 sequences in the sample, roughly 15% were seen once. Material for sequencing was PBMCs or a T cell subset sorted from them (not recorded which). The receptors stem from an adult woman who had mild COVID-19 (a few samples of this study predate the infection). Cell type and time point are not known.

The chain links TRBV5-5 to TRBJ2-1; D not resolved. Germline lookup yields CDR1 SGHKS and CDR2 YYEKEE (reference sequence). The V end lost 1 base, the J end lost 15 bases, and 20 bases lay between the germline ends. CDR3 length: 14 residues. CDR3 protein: CASSLTGPESPRFF. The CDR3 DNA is TGTGCCAGCAGCTTGACTGGACCTGAGAGCCCCCGGTTCTTC.

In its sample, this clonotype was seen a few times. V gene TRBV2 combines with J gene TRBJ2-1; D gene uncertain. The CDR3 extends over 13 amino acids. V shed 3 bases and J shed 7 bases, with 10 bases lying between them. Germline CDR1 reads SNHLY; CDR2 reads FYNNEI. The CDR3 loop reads CASSETLENEQFF. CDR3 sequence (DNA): TGTGCCAGCAGTGAGACCCTAGAAAATGAGCAGTTCTTC.

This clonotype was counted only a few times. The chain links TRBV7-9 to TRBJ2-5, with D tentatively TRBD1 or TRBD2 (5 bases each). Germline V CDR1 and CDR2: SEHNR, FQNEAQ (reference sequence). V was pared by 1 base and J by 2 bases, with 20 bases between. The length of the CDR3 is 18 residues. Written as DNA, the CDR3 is TGTGCCAGCAGCTTAGTGGGTAATGAAAGAGGGGCTCAAGAGACCCAGTACTTC. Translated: CASSLVGNERGAQETQYF.

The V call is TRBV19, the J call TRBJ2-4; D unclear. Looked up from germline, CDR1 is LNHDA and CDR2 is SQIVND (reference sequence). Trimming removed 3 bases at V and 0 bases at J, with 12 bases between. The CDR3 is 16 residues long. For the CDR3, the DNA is TGTGCCAGTAGTATTGGCCAGAGTCTAGCCAAAAACATTCAGTACTTC. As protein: CASSIGQSLAKNIQYF.

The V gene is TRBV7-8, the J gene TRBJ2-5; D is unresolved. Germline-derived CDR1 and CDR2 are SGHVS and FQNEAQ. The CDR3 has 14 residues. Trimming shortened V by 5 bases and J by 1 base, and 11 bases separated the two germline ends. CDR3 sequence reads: CASSPGESQETQYF. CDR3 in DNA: TGTGCCAGCAGCCCAGGAGAGTCCCAAGAGACCCAGTACTTC.